This T cell receptor beta chain comes out of a study of PD-L1 blockade in urothelial cancer. The wider study: Male sex and bladder-origin urothelial cancer were recorded for twenty-five of 29 patients.

Assay used: immunoSEQ multiplex PCR; TCRdb lists only in-frame clones, some missing. The data show about 30,000 clones, under 90% seen once. The time point here: pretreatment peripheral blood. Disease in patients was locally advanced or metastatic urothelial carcinoma. Trimming shortened V by 4 bases and J by 0 bases, and 10 bases separated the two germline ends. The germline CDR1 and CDR2 sequences are SGHRS and YFSETQ. The CDR3 sequence is 14 residues long. The sample in question was PBMCs, obtained around atezolizumab (anti-PD-L1) treatment. This clonotype was sampled from a man aged 55 to 70 with urothelial cancer. The chain combines TRBV5-1 with TRBJ1-2; tentative D call: TRBD1 (6 bases). The chain's CDR3 is CASSRDTANYGYTF. In DNA, the CDR3 is TGCGCCAGCAGCCGGGACACGGCTAACTATGGCTACACCTTC. The full variable domain, in which reference TRBV5-1 and TRBJ1-2 provide the parts outside the CDR3, is KAGVTQTPRYLIKTRGQQVTLSCSPISGHRSVSWYQQTPGQGLQFLFEYFSETQRNKGNFPGRFSGRQFSNSRSEMNVSTLELGDSALYLCASSRDTANYGYTFGSGTRLTVV.